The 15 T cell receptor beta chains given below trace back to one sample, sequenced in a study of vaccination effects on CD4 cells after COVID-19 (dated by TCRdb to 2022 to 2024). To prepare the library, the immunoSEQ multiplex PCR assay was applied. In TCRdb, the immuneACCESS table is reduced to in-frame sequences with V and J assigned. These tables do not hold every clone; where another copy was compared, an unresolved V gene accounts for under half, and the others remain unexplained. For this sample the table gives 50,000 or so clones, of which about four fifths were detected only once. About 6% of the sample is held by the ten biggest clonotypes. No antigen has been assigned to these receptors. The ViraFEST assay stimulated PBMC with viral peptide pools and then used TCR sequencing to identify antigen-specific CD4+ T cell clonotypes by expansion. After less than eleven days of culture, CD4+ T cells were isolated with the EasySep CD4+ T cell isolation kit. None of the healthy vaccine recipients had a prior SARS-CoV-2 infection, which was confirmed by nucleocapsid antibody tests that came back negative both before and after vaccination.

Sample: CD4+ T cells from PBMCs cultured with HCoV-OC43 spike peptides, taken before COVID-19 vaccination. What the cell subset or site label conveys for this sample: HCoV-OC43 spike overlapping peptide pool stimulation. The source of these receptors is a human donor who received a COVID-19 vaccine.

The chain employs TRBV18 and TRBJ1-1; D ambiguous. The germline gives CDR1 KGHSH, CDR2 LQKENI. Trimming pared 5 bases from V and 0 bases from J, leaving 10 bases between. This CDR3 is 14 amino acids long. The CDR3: CASSEGGMNTEAFF. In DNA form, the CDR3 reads TGTGCCAGCTCAGAAGGAGGGATGAACACTGAAGCTTTCTTT.

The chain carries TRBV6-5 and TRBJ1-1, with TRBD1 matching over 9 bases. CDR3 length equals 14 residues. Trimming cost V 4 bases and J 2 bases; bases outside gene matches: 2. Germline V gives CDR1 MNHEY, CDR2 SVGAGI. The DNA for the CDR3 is TGTGCCAGCAGTTGGGACAGGGATAACACTGAAGCTTTCTTT. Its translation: CASSWDRDNTEAFF.

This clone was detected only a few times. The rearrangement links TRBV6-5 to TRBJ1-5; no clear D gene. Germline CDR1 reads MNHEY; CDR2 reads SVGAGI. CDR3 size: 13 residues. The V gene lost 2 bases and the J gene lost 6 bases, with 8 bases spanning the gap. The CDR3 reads CASSYRLGQPQHF. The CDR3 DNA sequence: TGTGCCAGCAGTTACCGGCTGGGTCAGCCCCAGCATTTT.

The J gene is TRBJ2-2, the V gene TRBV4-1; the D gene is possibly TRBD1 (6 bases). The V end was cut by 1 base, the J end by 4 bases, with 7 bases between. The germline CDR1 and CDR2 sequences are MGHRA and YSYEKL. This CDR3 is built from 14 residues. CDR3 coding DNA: TGCGCCAGCAGCCAAGGCAGGGGCACCGGGGAGCTGTTTTTT. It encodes CASSQGRGTGELFF.

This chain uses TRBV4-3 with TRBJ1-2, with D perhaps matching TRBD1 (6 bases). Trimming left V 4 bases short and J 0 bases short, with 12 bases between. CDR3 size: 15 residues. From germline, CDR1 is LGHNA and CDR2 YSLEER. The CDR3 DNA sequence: TGCGCCAGCAGCCCCGAAGGGGGAGCTAACTATGGCTACACCTTC. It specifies CASSPEGGANYGYTF.

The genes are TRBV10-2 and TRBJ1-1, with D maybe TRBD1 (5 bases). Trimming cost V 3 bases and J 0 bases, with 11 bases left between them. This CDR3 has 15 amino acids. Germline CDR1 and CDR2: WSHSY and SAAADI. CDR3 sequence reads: CASSDREKMNTEAFF. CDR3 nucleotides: TGCGCCAGCAGTGACAGGGAGAAGATGAACACTGAAGCTTTCTTT.

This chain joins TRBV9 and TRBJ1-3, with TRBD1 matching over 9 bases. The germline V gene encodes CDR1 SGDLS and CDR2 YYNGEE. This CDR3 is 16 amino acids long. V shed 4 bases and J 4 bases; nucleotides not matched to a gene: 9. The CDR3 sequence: CASSTKQGAQGNTIYF. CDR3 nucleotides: TGTGCCAGCAGCACGAAACAGGGGGCACAAGGAAACACCATATATTTT.

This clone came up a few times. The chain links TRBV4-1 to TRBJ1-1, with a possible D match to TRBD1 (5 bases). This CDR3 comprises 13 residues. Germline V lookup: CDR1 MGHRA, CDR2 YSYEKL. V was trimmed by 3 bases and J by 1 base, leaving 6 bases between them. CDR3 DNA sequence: TGCGCCAGCAGCCAGGGGGGGAACACTGAAGCTTTCTTT. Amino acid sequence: CASSQGGNTEAFF.

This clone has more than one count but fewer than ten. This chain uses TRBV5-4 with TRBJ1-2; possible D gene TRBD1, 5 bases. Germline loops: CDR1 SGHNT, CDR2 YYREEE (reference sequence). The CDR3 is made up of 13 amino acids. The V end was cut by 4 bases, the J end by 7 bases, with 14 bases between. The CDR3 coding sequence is TGTGCCAGCAGCCTTGGAGGGACCTCTGGCTACACCTTC. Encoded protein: CASSLGGTSGYTF.

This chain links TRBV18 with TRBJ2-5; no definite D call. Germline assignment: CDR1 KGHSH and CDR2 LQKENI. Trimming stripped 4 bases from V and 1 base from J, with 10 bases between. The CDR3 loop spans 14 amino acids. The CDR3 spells CASSLQLGQETQYF. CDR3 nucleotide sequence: TGTGCCAGCTCACTCCAACTCGGCCAAGAGACCCAGTACTTC.

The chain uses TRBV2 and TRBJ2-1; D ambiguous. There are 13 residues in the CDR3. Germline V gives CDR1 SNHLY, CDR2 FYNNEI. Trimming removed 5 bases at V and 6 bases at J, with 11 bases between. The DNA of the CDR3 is TGTGCCAGCAGTCCTACAGAGAGCAATGAGCAGTTCTTC. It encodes CASSPTESNEQFF.

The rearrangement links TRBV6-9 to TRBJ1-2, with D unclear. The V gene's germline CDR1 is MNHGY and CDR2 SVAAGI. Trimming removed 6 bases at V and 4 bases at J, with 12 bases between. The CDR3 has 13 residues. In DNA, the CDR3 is TGTGCCAGCAGCCCCGGAGAGAGCTATGGCTACACCTTC. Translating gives CASSPGESYGYTF.

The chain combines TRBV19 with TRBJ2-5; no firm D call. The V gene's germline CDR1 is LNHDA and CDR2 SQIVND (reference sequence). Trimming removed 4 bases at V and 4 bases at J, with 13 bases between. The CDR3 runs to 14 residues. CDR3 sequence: CASSKLGGVETQYF. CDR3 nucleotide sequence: TGTGCCAGTAGTAAATTAGGTGGGGTAGAGACCCAGTACTTC.

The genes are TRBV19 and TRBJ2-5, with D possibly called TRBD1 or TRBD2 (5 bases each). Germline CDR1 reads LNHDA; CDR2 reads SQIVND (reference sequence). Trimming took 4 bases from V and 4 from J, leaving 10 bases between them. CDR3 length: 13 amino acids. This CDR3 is CASSRGIGETQYF. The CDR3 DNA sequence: TGTGCCAGTAGTAGGGGGATTGGAGAGACCCAGTACTTC.

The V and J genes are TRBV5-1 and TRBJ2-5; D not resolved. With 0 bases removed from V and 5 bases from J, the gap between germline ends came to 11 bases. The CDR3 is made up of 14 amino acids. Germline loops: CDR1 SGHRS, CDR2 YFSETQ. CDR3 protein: CASSLERMEETQYF. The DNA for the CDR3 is TGCGCCAGCAGCTTGGAGCGCATGGAGGAGACCCAGTACTTC.